The 19 T cell receptor beta chains listed next were all sequenced from one sample in a study of blood T cells in healthy people across ages. Then a second PCR, running about 6 to 11 cycles, was carried out with a sample-barcoded 5' primer and a J-beta primer mix. TCRdb reprocessed the 5' RACE reads with MiXCR, giving one entry per CDR3 protein. The sample lists around 800,000 distinct CDR3 sequences; roughly 44% were seen once. Source material: blood. These receptors originate from a man in his 60s in good health.

This clonotype was observed once. V gene TRBV7-2 combines with J gene TRBJ2-7; a possible D gene is TRBD1 (5 bases). Per germline, CDR1 SGHTA and CDR2 FQGNSA. Trimming shortened V by 5 bases and J by 0 bases, and 14 bases separated the two germline ends. The CDR3 totals 15 residues. CDR3 bases: TGTGCCAGCAGCCCAGGGCCGTATCGCTCCTACGAGCAGTACTTC. Its protein product is CASSPGPYRSYEQYF.

The chain employs TRBV7-9 and TRBJ1-2; 11 nucleotides agree with TRBD1. J was trimmed by 2 bases and V by 6 bases; bases with no gene match: 5. Germline-derived CDR1 and CDR2 are SEHNR and FQNEAQ (reference sequence). The CDR3 contains 15 residues. The CDR3 spells CASSYRDRGNYGYTF. The CDR3 DNA reads as TGTGCCAGCAGTTACCGGGACAGGGGGAACTATGGCTACACCTTC.

This chain links TRBV12-3 or TRBV12-4 with TRBJ1-4; D not certain. This CDR3 is built from 12 residues. Trimming stripped 2 bases from V and 10 bases from J, with 8 bases between. The DNA of the CDR3 is TGTGCCAGCAGTTTAAAGGCGCGAAAACTGTTTTTT. Its translation is CASSLKARKLFF.

The DNA for the CDR3 is TGTGCCACCAGCAACGGGGGCTCGTCTTACAATGAGCAGTTCTTC. This encodes CATSNGGSSYNEQFF. This chain connects TRBV15 to TRBJ2-1; TRBD1 or TRBD2 may be the D gene (6 bases each). The V end lost 4 bases, the J end lost 4 bases, and 14 bases lay between the germline ends. The CDR3 runs to 15 residues. Germline loops: CDR1 LNHNV, CDR2 YYDKDF (reference sequence).

This clonotype showed up just a few times. V is TRBV7-2 and J is TRBJ1-1; tentatively, D is TRBD1 (6 bases). Germline V gene lookup returns CDR1 SGHTA and CDR2 FQGNSA. The CDR3 runs 13 residues. The V and J ends lost 5 bases and 6 bases respectively, with 13 bases between them. The CDR3 sequence: CASSLRGGPEAFF. The CDR3 DNA sequence: TGTGCCAGCAGCCTCAGGGGAGGCCCTGAAGCTTTCTTT.

V gene TRBV7-9 combines with J gene TRBJ2-4; 10 bases map to TRBD1. V was pared by 5 bases and J by 13 bases, with 11 bases of the junction left unmatched. Germline loops: CDR1 SEHNR, CDR2 FQNEAQ (reference sequence). The length of the CDR3 is 14 residues. CDR3 nucleotides: TGTGCCAGCAGCCCAGGGACAGGGGATTGGGAGCAGTACTTC. Its translation: CASSPGTGDWEQYF.

In its sample, this clonotype was seen a few times. CDR3 nucleotides: TGCGCCAGCAGCCAAGTCGGGGATGCCGGGCCCCACAATGAGCAGTTCTTC. Translating it yields CASSQVGDAGPHNEQFF. The rearrangement joins TRBV4-1 to TRBJ2-1, with a tentative D call TRBD2 (5 bases). This CDR3 is built from 17 residues. The V gene lost 1 base and the J gene lost 5 bases, with 18 bases spanning the gap. Germline CDR1 reads MGHRA; CDR2 reads YSYEKL.

This clonotype was observed a few times. This chain connects TRBV5-1 to TRBJ2-3; a possible D gene is TRBD1 (6 bases). V lost 0 bases and J lost 0, with 11 bases in between. The germline V gene has CDR1 SGHRS and CDR2 YFSETQ. The CDR3 extends over 16 amino acids. CDR3: CASSLARTASTDTQYF. The CDR3 DNA is TGCGCCAGCAGCTTGGCCCGGACAGCTAGCACAGATACGCAGTATTTT. The whole variable domain, remainder taken from reference TRBV5-1 and TRBJ2-3, is KAGVTQTPRYLIKTRGQQVTLSCSPISGHRSVSWYQQTPGQGLQFLFEYFSETQRNKGNFPGRFSGRQFSNSRSEMNVSTLELGDSALYLCASSLARTASTDTQYFGPGTRLTVL.

This clonotype has a handful of counts. The chain combines TRBV28 with TRBJ1-6; D is uncertain. CDR1 and CDR2 from the germline V gene are MDHEN and SYDVKM. The V gene lost 4 bases and the J gene lost 9 bases, with 16 bases spanning the gap. The CDR3 length is 15 residues. The CDR3 is CASSSVGVIGSPLHF. The CDR3, as DNA: TGTGCCAGCAGTTCGGTCGGGGTGATTGGTTCACCCCTCCACTTT.

The J gene is TRBJ2-2, the V gene TRBV29-1; D remains ambiguous. Germline lookup yields CDR1 SQVTM and CDR2 ANQGSEA. This CDR3 is built from 15 residues. The ends were cut back, 3 bases at V and 0 bases at J, with 11 bases in the middle. CDR3 amino acids: CSVESKDANTGELFF. DNA of the CDR3: TGCAGCGTTGAGTCGAAGGACGCGAACACCGGGGAGCTGTTTTTT.

This clonotype was detected ten times or more. Being one base from a much bigger clone, this may be a read error. This chain uses TRBV5-1 with TRBJ2-5; 7 bases line up with TRBD1. CDR1 is SGHRS and CDR2 is YFSETQ in the germline V gene. J was trimmed by 1 base and V by 0 bases; bases with no gene match: 3. This CDR3 has 15 residues. The CDR3 spells CASSLGWTGQETQYF. DNA for the CDR3: TGCGCCAGCAGCTTGGGATGGACAGGCCAAGAGACCCAGTACTTC.

V is TRBV6-2 or TRBV6-3 and J is TRBJ2-1; possibly TRBD1 for D (5 bases). The CDR3 is 13 amino acids. From germline, CDR1 is MNHEY and CDR2 SVGEGT. Trimming left V 6 bases short and J 5 bases short, with 11 bases between. The CDR3 loop is CASRHDRNNEQFF. In nucleotides, the CDR3 is TGTGCCAGCAGACATGACAGAAACAATGAGCAGTTCTTC.

The chain links TRBV28 to TRBJ2-1; D is undetermined. V gave up 6 bases and J gave up 0 bases, with 12 bases separating them. The CDR3 is made up of 15 amino acids. Germline CDR1 MDHEN, CDR2 SYDVKM. CDR3 DNA sequence: TGTGCCAGCAGGCGCGACAACAACTCCTACAATGAGCAGTTCTTC. Translating gives CASRRDNNSYNEQFF.

The chain couples TRBV20-1 to TRBJ2-5, with TRBD2 matching over 8 bases. The CDR3 totals 16 residues. Trimming took 2 bases from V and 10 from J; bases not matched to a gene: 18. CDR1 and CDR2 from the germline V gene are DFQATT and SNEGSKA (reference sequence). The CDR3: CSARYSGGPLESIQYF. The CDR3 DNA sequence: TGCAGTGCTAGATACAGCGGGGGACCCTTGGAGTCAATCCAGTACTTC.

This clonotype was seen at least ten times. The chain employs TRBV12-3 or TRBV12-4 and TRBJ2-4; possible D gene TRBD1, 6 bases. This CDR3 is 20 amino acids long. V was pared by 2 bases and J by 0 bases, with 23 bases between. The CDR3 bases are TGTGCCAGCAGTTTAAGTGTCTGGGGGCCTATCTCGGTAGCCAAAAACATTCAGTACTTC. Protein sequence: CASSLSVWGPISVAKNIQYF.

This chain joins TRBV5-1 and TRBJ2-3, with 8 positions matching TRBD2. This CDR3 contains 15 residues. The J segment lost 4 bases and the V segment lost 2 bases, leaving 6 bases of the junction unmatched. The germline gives CDR1 SGHRS, CDR2 YFSETQ. In nucleotides, the CDR3 is TGCGCCAGCAGCTTACGGGGGGGCTCCTCAGATACGCAGTATTTT. Translating gives CASSLRGGSSDTQYF. Supplemented by reference TRBV5-1 and TRBJ2-3, the full variable domain reads KAGVTQTPRYLIKTRGQQVTLSCSPISGHRSVSWYQQTPGQGLQFLFEYFSETQRNKGNFPGRFSGRQFSNSRSEMNVSTLELGDSALYLCASSLRGGSSDTQYFGPGTRLTVL.

This clonotype was counted only a few times. V and J are TRBV6-2 or TRBV6-3 and TRBJ2-7; D is perhaps TRBD2 (6 bases). Trimming shortened V by 2 bases and J by 0 bases, and 17 bases separated the two germline ends. The CDR3 totals 17 residues. Germline V CDR1 and CDR2: MNHEY, SVGEGT. The CDR3 loop is CASSYKLGGPSSYEQYF. The CDR3 bases are TGTGCCAGCAGTTACAAGTTAGGAGGGCCCAGCTCCTACGAGCAGTACTTC.

This clonotype came up a few times. The rearrangement links TRBV20-1 to TRBJ2-1; a weak D match, TRBD2 (6 bases). The CDR3 runs to 12 residues. Per germline, CDR1 DFQATT and CDR2 SNEGSKA (reference sequence). V was trimmed by 5 bases and J by 7 bases, leaving 12 bases between them. CDR3 sequence reads: CSAGGGRNEQFF. The CDR3 DNA reads as TGCAGTGCTGGCGGAGGGCGGAATGAGCAGTTCTTC.

This clonotype came up a few times. The chain combines TRBV20-1 with TRBJ2-3, with 10 bases matching TRBD1. J was trimmed by 3 bases and V by 5 bases; bases with no gene match: 8. Germline lookup yields CDR1 DFQATT and CDR2 SNEGSKA (reference sequence). There are 15 residues in the CDR3. In nucleotides, the CDR3 is TGCAGTGCTTTCCGGGACAGGGGAAGGACAGATACGCAGTATTTT. This sequence encodes CSAFRDRGRTDTQYF.